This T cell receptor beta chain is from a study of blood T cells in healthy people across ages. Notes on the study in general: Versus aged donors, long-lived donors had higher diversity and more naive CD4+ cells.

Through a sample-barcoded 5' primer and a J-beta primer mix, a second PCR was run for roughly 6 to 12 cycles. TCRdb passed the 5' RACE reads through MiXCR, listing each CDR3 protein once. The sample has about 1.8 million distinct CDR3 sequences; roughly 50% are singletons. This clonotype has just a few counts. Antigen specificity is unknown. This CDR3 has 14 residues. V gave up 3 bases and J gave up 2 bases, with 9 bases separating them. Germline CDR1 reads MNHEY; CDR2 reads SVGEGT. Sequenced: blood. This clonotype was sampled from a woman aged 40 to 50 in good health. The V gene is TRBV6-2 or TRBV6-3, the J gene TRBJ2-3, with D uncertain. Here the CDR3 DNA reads TGTGCCAGCAGTTATTCGGGTTTCACAGATACGCAGTATTTT. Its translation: CASSYSGFTDTQYF.